The TCR beta chain under discussion was sequenced for a study of T-cell memory formation after mild COVID-19. The CDR3 runs to 12 residues. J gave up 6 bases and V 6 bases, and 5 bases lay outside the gene matches. From germline, CDR1 is MNHEY and CDR2 SVGAGI. TCRdb reprocessed the 5' RACE reads via MiXCR and lists one record per CDR3 protein. The table includes hundreds of thousands of distinct CDR3 sequences, 25% to 30% detected once. The V and J genes are TRBV6-5 and TRBJ2-7; 7 nucleotides line up with TRBD1. This TCR was sampled from an adult woman who had mild COVID-19 (a few samples of this study predate the infection). Cell type and time point are not known. The specimen sequenced was PBMCs or a T cell subset sorted from them (not recorded which). The CDR3 coding sequence is TGTGCCAGCAGCTTGACAGGGACCGAGCAGTACTTC. The encoded protein is CASSLTGTEQYF.